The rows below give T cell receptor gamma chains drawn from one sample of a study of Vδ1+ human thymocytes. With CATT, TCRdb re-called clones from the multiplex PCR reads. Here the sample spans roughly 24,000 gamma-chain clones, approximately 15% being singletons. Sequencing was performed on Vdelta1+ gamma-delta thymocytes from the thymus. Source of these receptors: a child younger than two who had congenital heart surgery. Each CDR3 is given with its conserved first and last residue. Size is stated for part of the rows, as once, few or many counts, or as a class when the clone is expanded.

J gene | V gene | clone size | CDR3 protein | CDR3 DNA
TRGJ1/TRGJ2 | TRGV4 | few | CATWDGVDKKLF | TGTGCCACCTGGGATGGGGTAGATAAGAAACTCTTT
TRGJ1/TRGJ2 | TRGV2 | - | CATWDGRSDYYKKLF | TGTGCCACCTGGGACGGACGGAGCGATTATTATAAGAAACTCTTT
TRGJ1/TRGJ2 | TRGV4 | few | CATWNGPKNYYKKLF | TGTGCCACCTGGAATGGACCGAAGAATTATTATAAGAAACTCTTT
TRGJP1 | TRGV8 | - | CATWDNTTGWFKIF | TGTGCCACCTGGGACAATACCACTGGTTGGTTCAAGATATTT
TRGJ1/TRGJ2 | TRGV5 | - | CATWDRRVMSKKLF | TGTGCCACCTGGGACAGGCGGGTAATGAGCAAGAAACTCTTT
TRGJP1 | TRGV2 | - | CATWDRAFFWFKIF | TGTGCCACCTGGGACCGCGCTTTTTTTTGGTTCAAGATATTT
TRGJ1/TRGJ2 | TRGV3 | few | CATWDSKKLF | TGTGCCACCTGGGACTCGAAGAAACTCTTT
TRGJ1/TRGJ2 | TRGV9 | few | CALWRRFSPKKLF | TGTGCCTTGTGGAGGCGGTTTAGTCCCAAGAAACTCTTT
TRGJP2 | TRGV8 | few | CATWDFGDGGSDWIKTF | TGTGCCACCTGGGATTTTGGCGATGGTGGTAGTGATTGGATCAAGACGTTT
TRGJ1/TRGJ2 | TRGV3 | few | CATWDSEKKLF | TGTGCCACCTGGGACAGTGAGAAGAAACTCTTT
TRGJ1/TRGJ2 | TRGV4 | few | CATWDLKLF | TGTGCCACCTGGGATTTAAAACTCTTT
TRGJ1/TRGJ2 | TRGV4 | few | CATWNDKKLF | TGTGCCACCTGGAACGACAAGAAACTCTTT
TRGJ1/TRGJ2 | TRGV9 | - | CALWEVRHYYKKLF | TGTGCCTTGTGGGAGGTGCGGCATTATTATAAGAAACTCTTT